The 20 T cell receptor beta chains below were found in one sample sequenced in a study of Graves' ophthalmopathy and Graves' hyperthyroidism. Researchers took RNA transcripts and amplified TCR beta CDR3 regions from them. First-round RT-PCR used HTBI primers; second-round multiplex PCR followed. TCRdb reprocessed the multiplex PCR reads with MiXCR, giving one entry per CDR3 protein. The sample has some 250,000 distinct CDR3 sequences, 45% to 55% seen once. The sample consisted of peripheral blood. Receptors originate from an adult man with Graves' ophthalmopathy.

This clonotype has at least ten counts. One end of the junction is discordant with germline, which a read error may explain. CDR3 loop: CASSSRDEQYF. In DNA form, the CDR3 reads TGTGCTAGCAGCTCCCGGGACGAGCAGTACTTC. The chain joins TRBV7-7 to TRBJ2-7; D gene uncertain. The germline gives CDR1 SSHAT, CDR2 FNYEAQ (reference sequence). The CDR3 loop spans 11 amino acids.

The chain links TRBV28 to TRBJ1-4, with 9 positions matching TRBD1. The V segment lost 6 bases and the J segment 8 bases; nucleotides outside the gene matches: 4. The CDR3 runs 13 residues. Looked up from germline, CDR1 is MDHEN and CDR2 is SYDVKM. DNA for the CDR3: TGTGCCAGCAGAACAGGGGGCCGGGAAAAACTGTTTTTT. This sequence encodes CASRTGGREKLFF. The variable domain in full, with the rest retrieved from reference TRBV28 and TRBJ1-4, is DVKVTQSSRYLVKRTGEKVFLECVQDMDHENMFWYRQDPGLGLRLIYFSYDVKMKEKGDIPEGYSVSREKKERFSLILESASTNQTSMYLCASRTGGREKLFFGSGTQLSVL.

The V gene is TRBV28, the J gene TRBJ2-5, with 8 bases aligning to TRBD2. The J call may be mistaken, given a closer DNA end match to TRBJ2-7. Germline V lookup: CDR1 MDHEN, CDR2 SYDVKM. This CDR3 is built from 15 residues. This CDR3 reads CASSSSKAGGYEQYF. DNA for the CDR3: TGTGCCAGCAGTTCATCTAAGGCGGGAGGATACGAGCAGTACTTC.

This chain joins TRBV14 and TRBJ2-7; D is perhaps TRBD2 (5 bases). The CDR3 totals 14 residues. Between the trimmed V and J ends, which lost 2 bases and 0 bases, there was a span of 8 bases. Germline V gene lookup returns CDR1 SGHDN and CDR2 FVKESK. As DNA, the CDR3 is TGTGCCAGCAGCCAACGGGAAAGCTCCTACGAGCAGTACTTC. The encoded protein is CASSQRESSYEQYF.

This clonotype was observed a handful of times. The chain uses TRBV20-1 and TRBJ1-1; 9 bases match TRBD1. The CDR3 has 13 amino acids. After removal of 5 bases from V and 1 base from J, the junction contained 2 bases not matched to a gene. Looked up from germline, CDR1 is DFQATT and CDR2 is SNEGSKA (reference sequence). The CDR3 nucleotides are TGCAGTGCTTGGGACAGGGCGAACACTGAAGCTTTCTTT. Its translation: CSAWDRANTEAFF.

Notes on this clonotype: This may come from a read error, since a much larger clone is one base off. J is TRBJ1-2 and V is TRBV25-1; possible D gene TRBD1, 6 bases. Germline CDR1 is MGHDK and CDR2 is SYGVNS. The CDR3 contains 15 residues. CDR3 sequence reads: CASSARVGQLYGHTF. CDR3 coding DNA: TGTGCCAGCAGTGCCCGTGTCGGACAGCTCTATGGCCACACCTTC.

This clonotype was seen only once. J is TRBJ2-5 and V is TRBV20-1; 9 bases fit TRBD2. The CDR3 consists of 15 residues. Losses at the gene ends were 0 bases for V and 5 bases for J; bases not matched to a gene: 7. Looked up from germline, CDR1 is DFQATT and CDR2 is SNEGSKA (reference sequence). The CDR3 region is CSARDPSGEGETQYF. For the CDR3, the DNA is TGCAGTGCTAGAGATCCTAGCGGGGAGGGGGAGACCCAGTACTTC.

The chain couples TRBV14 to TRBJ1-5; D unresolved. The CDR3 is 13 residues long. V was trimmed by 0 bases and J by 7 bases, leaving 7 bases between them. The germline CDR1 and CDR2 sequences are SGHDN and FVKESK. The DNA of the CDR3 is TGTGCCAGCAGCCAAGATATAAGACAGCCCCAGCATTTT. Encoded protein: CASSQDIRQPQHF.

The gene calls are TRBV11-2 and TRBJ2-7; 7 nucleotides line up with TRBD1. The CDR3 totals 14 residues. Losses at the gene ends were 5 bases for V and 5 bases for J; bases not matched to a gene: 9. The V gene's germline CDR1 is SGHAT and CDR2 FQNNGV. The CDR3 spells CASSPPRDSHEQYF. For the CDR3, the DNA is TGTGCCAGCAGCCCACCCCGGGACAGCCACGAGCAGTACTTC.

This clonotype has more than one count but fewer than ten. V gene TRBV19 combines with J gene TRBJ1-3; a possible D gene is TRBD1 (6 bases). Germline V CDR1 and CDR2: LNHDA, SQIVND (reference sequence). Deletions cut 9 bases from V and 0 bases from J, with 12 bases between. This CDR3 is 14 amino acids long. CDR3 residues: CASRTVDSGNTIYF. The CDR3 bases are TGTGCCAGCAGGACAGTTGACTCTGGAAACACCATATATTTT.

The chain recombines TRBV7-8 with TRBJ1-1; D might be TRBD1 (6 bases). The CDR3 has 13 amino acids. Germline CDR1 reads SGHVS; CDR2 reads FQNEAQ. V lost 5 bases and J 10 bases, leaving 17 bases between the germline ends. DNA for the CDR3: TGTGCCAGCAGCCCCCGGGGGCGCGGGGGAGCTTTCTTT. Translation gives CASSPRGRGGAFF.

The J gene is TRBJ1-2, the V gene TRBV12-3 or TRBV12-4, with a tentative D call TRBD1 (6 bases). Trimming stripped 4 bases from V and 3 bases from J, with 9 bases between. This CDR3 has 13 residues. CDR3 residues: CASSSGDYYGYTF. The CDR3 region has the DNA TGTGCCAGCAGTTCAGGGGATTACTATGGCTACACCTTC.

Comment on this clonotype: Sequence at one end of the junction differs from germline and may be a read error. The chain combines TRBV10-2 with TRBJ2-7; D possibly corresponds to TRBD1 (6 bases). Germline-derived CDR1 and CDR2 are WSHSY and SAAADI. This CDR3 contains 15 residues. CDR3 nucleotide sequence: TGTGCCAGCAGTAGAGCAGGGGTGGACCCTTTTGAGCAGTACTTC. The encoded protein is CASSRAGVDPFEQYF.

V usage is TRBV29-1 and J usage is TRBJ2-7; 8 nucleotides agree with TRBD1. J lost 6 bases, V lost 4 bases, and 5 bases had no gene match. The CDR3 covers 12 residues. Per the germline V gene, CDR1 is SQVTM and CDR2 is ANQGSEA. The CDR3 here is CSVAQGDFEQYF. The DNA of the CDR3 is TGCAGCGTTGCACAGGGGGACTTCGAGCAGTACTTC.

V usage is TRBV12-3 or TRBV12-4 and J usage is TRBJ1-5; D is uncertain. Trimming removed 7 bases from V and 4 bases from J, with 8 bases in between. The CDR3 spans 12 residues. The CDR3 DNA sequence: TGTGCCAGCACAGGTATTAATCAGCCCCAGCATTTT. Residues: CASTGINQPQHF.

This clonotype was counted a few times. In nucleotides, the CDR3 is TGTGCCACCAATTCCGGGACAGGGCTTCCCGGGGAGCTGTTTTTT. It is translated as CATNSGTGLPGELFF. The rearrangement joins TRBV24-1 to TRBJ2-2, with 9 nucleotides matching TRBD1. V dropped 8 bases and J dropped 6; count of bases not matched to a gene: 9. CDR1 KGHDR and CDR2 SFDVKD come from the germline V gene. The CDR3 is 15 residues long.

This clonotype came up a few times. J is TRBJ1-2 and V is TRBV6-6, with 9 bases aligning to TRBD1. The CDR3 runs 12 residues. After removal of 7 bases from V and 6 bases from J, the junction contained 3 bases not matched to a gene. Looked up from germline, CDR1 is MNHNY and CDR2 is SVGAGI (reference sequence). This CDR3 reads CASTRQGDGYTF. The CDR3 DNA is TGTGCCAGCACCCGACAGGGGGATGGCTACACCTTC.

CDR3 DNA sequence: TGTGCCAGCAGCGCCGGGACAGGGCGCGAAAAACTGTTTTTT. Its protein is CASSAGTGREKLFF. The chain employs TRBV7-9 and TRBJ1-4; 9 bases align to TRBD1. V dropped 5 bases and J dropped 8; count of bases not matched to a gene: 6. The CDR3 is 14 residues long. CDR1 and CDR2 from the germline V gene are SEHNR and FQNEAQ (reference sequence).

CDR3 residues: CASSEEGGAQYF. CDR3 nucleotide sequence: TGTGCCAGCAGCGAGGAGGGGGGGGCCCAGTACTTC. The chain has TRBV6-5 and TRBJ2-5; D might be TRBD2 (7 bases). CDR1 MNHEY and CDR2 SVGAGI come from the germline V gene. Trimming shortened V by 6 bases and J by 9 bases, and 14 bases separated the two germline ends. The CDR3 contains 12 residues.

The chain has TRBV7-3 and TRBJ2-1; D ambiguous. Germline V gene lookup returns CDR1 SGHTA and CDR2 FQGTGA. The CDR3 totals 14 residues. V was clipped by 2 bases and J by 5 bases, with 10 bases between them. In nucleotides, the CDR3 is TGTGCCAGCAGCTTACTTTGGACGGACAATGAGCAGTTCTTC. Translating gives CASSLLWTDNEQFF.